Shown below are 5 T cell receptor beta chains from a single sample sequenced in a study of blood T cell repertoires in COVID-19. TCRdb's copy holds only in-frame clones and misses some; the assay was immunoSEQ multiplex PCR. The sample holds hundreds of thousands of clones; 89% are singletons and the top ten take about 0.91%. The sequencing input was peripheral blood. The receptors shown here come from a man between 18 and 35 years old with COVID-19, enrolled during active disease.

The chain is built from TRBV27 and TRBJ1-1, with 7 bases aligning to TRBD1. Germline V gene data show CDR1 as MNHEY and CDR2 as SMNVEV (reference sequence). The trim removed 5 bases at V and 4 bases at J, leaving 1 base unmatched. CDR3 length equals 12 residues. This CDR3 is CASSDRVTEAFF. The DNA of the CDR3 is TGTGCCAGCAGTGACAGGGTCACTGAAGCTTTCTTT.

This chain joins TRBV3-1 (or the pseudogene TRBV3-2) and TRBJ2-1; D may be TRBD2 (5 bases). This CDR3 is built from 16 residues. Between the trimmed V and J ends, which lost 0 bases and 7 bases, there was a span of 16 bases. The germline V gene encodes CDR1 LGHDT and CDR2 YNNKEL (reference sequence). CDR3 amino acids: CASSQDSMDWRNEQFF. The DNA of the CDR3 is TGTGCCAGCAGCCAAGATTCGATGGACTGGAGAAATGAGCAGTTCTTC.

The J gene is TRBJ2-1, the V gene TRBV19, with 7 bases aligning to TRBD2. V shed 6 bases, J shed 7 bases, and the junction held 6 bases outside the gene matches. This CDR3 region has 13 residues. CDR1 LNHDA and CDR2 SQIVND come from the germline V gene (reference sequence). Here the CDR3 reads CASRGGSGNEQFF. The CDR3, as DNA: TGTGCCAGTAGGGGGGGGAGTGGGAATGAGCAGTTCTTC. Variable domain in full (rest from reference TRBV19 and TRBJ2-1): DGGITQSPKYLFRKEGQNVTLSCEQNLNHDAMYWYRQDPGQGLRLIYYSQIVNDFQKGDIAEGYSVSREKKESFPLTVTSAQKNPTAFYLCASRGGSGNEQFFGPGTRLTVL.

The rearrangement links TRBV5-1 to TRBJ2-5; a weak D match, TRBD2 (6 bases). From germline, CDR1 is SGHRS and CDR2 YFSETQ. V was clipped by 3 bases and J by 2 bases, with 17 bases between them. The CDR3 has 16 residues. CDR3 sequence (DNA): TGCGCCAGCAGCTACCTTCCGGGACTTGAACAAGAGACCCAGTACTTC. This translates into CASSYLPGLEQETQYF.

V and J are TRBV6-5 and TRBJ2-1, with 8 bases lining up with TRBD2. The V gene end was trimmed by 0 bases and the J gene end by 9 bases; junction bases not matched to a gene: 7. The CDR3 covers 15 residues. The germline gives CDR1 MNHEY, CDR2 SVGAGI. The CDR3 sequence is CASSYSGGGQGEQFF. CDR3 DNA: TGTGCCAGCAGTTACTCCGGGGGGGGCCAGGGTGAGCAGTTCTTC.